These 6 T cell receptor beta chains came from one sample sequenced in a study of T cells in Graves' hyperthyroidism and ophthalmopathy. Amplified regions were TCR beta CDR3 sequences from RNA transcripts. A set of HTBI primers served as the primers for a first-round RT-PCR of the TCR CDR3. Using its own MiXCR run on the multiplex PCR reads, TCRdb lists one record per CDR3 protein. This sample has 350,000 or so distinct CDR3 sequences, with 15% to 20% found just once. Sequencing was done on a sample of blood. The receptors stem from a woman in her 40s with Graves' ophthalmopathy.

This clonotype showed up many times. This sequence joins TRBV24-1 and TRBJ2-2; the match to TRBD2 covers 9 bases. V shed 6 bases, J shed 7 bases, and the junction held 8 bases outside the gene matches. The CDR3 contains 15 residues. Germline CDR1 is KGHDR and CDR2 is SFDVKD. The CDR3 DNA is TGTGCCACCAGTAAAGCGGGAGGTGTGAGCGGGGAGCTGTTTTTT. It encodes CATSKAGGVSGELFF.

The chain couples TRBV7-2 to TRBJ2-7; 7 bases fit TRBD2. The CDR3 extends over 14 amino acids. V was pared by 1 base and J by 6 bases, with 6 bases of the junction left unmatched. Germline assignment: CDR1 SGHTA and CDR2 FQGNSA. The CDR3 sequence: CASSLGTGGVEQYF. CDR3 DNA: TGTGCCAGCAGCTTAGGGACGGGGGGTGTCGAGCAGTACTTC.

This clonotype was recorded at least ten times. The gene calls are TRBV28 and TRBJ1-5; perhaps TRBD1 as D (5 bases). The CDR3 spans 13 residues. Germline CDR1 MDHEN, CDR2 SYDVKM. Trimming shortened V by 4 bases and J by 6 bases, and 10 bases separated the two germline ends. The CDR3 DNA sequence: TGTGCCAGCAGTTACCAGGGATTTCAGCCCCAGCATTTT. Protein sequence: CASSYQGFQPQHF.

This clonotype was observed at least ten times. The gene calls are TRBV12-3 or TRBV12-4 and TRBJ2-2, with 7 bases that match TRBD1. The CDR3 sequence is 16 residues long. V shed 3 bases, J shed 2 bases, and the junction held 6 bases outside the gene matches. CDR3 DNA sequence: TGTGCCAGCAGTTTTTGGGCAGGGGGAAACACCGGGGAGCTGTTTTTT. Amino acid sequence: CASSFWAGGNTGELFF.

This clonotype showed up many times. This sequence joins TRBV6-2 or TRBV6-3 and TRBJ2-7; the D gene is possibly TRBD2 (5 bases). Germline V lookup: CDR1 MNHEY, CDR2 SVGEGT. The CDR3 runs to 14 residues. V lost 3 bases to trimming and J lost 2 bases, with 11 bases between them. CDR3 nucleotides: TGTGCCAGCAGTTATTCTGGGGAGCCCTACGAGCAGTACTTC. It specifies CASSYSGEPYEQYF.

This clonotype was observed at least ten times. The V and J genes are TRBV29-1 and TRBJ2-7; D might be TRBD2 (5 bases). The CDR3 is made up of 12 amino acids. Per the germline V gene, CDR1 is SQVTM and CDR2 is ANQGSEA. The V gene lost 3 bases and the J gene lost 9 bases, with 15 bases spanning the gap. The CDR3 sequence is CSVELGPGWQYF. DNA for the CDR3: TGCAGCGTTGAGTTAGGGCCGGGGTGGCAGTACTTC.